The clone carrying this TCR beta chain has at least ten counts. The antigen remains undetermined. V was cut by 3 bases and J by 3 bases, with 11 bases left in between. The germline CDR1 and CDR2 sequences are LNHNV and YYDKDF (reference sequence). The CDR3 runs to 14 residues. The sample comes from a study of metastatic and nonmetastatic thyroid tumors. Whole-study findings and limits: Benign nodules reportedly had significantly lower TCR beta diversity than malignant thyroid tumors in blood and tumor.

Patients were all untreated before their thyroid surgery. Using MiXCR, TCRdb reanalyzed the PCR reads. The sample gives tens of thousands of clones, roughly an eighth of which show up once; over 7% is in the top ten. The rearrangement joins TRBV15 to TRBJ1-2; tentatively, D is TRBD1 (5 bases). The sequence was collected from a female donor with papillary thyroid cancer or a benign thyroid nodule (not recorded which). Some clones in this sample may be carry-over from other donors' samples. The sample taken for sequencing was tumor tissue. CDR3 nucleotide sequence: TGTGCCACCAGCAGTAGGGGTTTAGACTATGGCTACACCTTC. This translates into CATSSRGLDYGYTF.